The 21 T cell receptor beta chains in this list originate from one sample, sequenced in a study of metastatic and nonmetastatic thyroid tumors. Via MiXCR, TCRdb re-called the PCR reads. Of more than 15,000 clones in the sample, 25% to 30% are singletons; the top ten hold roughly 14%. No patient received treatment before thyroid surgery. Sequencing used adjacent normal tissue. Receptors were obtained from a female donor with papillary thyroid cancer or a benign thyroid nodule (not recorded which). Some clones in this sample may be carry-over from other donors' samples.

There are a few counts of this clone. V is TRBV6-5 and J is TRBJ2-7, with 7 bases identical to TRBD2. The CDR3 loop spans 14 amino acids. Per the germline V gene, CDR1 is MNHEY and CDR2 is SVGAGI. V lost 3 bases and J lost 5; bases outside the gene matches: 7. CDR3 residues: CASSYAGDLNEQYF. For the CDR3, the DNA is TGTGCCAGCAGTTATGCGGGGGACCTCAACGAGCAGTACTTC.

The J gene is TRBJ2-5, the V gene TRBV5-5; 9 bases fit TRBD1. The junction had 7 bases not matched to a gene; V was cut back by 2 bases and J by 2 bases. Germline V gives CDR1 SGHKS, CDR2 YYEKEE (reference sequence). This CDR3 comprises 16 residues. Here the CDR3 reads CASSFSTGGGQETQYF. The CDR3 nucleotides read TGTGCCAGCAGCTTCTCGACAGGGGGAGGACAAGAGACCCAGTACTTC.

The V and J genes are TRBV5-1 and TRBJ2-5, with D possibly matching TRBD1 (6 bases). Germline CDR1 is SGHRS and CDR2 is YFSETQ. This CDR3 contains 16 residues. The V end lost 4 bases, the J end lost 2 bases, and 18 bases lay between the germline ends. CDR3 DNA: TGCGCCAGCAGCGCGGGCCCCGGACAGTTACAAGAGACCCAGTACTTC. Amino acids: CASSAGPGQLQETQYF.

V is TRBV20-1 and J is TRBJ2-7; 8 bases agree with TRBD2. J lost 3 bases, V lost 4 bases, and 11 bases had no gene match. CDR1 is DFQATT and CDR2 is SNEGSKA in the germline V gene (reference sequence). The CDR3 sequence is 15 residues long. The CDR3 spells CSATLETSAIYEQYF. Here the CDR3 DNA reads TGCAGTGCTACACTCGAGACTAGCGCCATCTACGAGCAGTACTTC.

The chain recombines TRBV7-8 with TRBJ1-1; TRBD1 matches 7 bases. Germline V gene data show CDR1 as SGHVS and CDR2 as FQNEAQ. J lost 1 base, V lost 4 bases, and 6 bases had no gene match. CDR3 length equals 15 residues. Written as DNA, the CDR3 is TGTGCCAGCAGCTCAGGGGGGGCCTGGAACACTGAAGCTTTCTTT. Translation gives CASSSGGAWNTEAFF. The full variable domain, with the rest looked up from reference TRBV7-8 and TRBJ1-1, is GAGVSQSPRYKVAKRGQDVALRCDPISGHVSLFWYQQALGQGPEFLTYFQNEAQLDKSGLPSDRFFAERPEGSVSTLKIQRTQQEDSAVYLCASSSGGAWNTEAFFGQGTRLTVV.

This rearrangement joins TRBV7-9 to TRBJ1-2; D is undetermined. Trimming took 1 base from V and 0 from J, leaving 9 bases between them. Germline assignment: CDR1 SEHNR and CDR2 FQNEAQ (reference sequence). This CDR3 spans 15 amino acids. As DNA, the CDR3 is TGTGCCAGCAGCTTAGTTCTTTCCGCTAACTATGGCTACACCTTC. It yields the protein CASSLVLSANYGYTF.

This chain links TRBV5-1 with TRBJ2-3; unclear D gene. CDR1 and CDR2 (germline): SGHRS, YFSETQ. V was trimmed by 2 bases and J by 0 bases, leaving 10 bases between them. This CDR3 region has 15 residues. The CDR3: CASSFCSYSTDTQYF. The CDR3 DNA reads TGCGCCAGCAGCTTTTGTTCCTATAGCACAGATACGCAGTATTTT.

In the case of this clone: At one boundary the junction diverges from the germline segment, which might be a read error. The V call is TRBV6-4, the J call TRBJ2-3; 8 positions agree with TRBD2. This CDR3 comprises 19 residues. Germline V gene data show CDR1 as MRHNA and CDR2 as SNTAGT. For the CDR3, the DNA is TGTGCCATCAGTGACCCCAGCGGGGGCAGAATCCGAATAGGCGATACGCAGTATTTT. As protein: CAISDPSGGRIRIGDTQYF.

This sequence joins TRBV7-9 and TRBJ1-6; D not resolved. Germline CDR1 SEHNR, CDR2 FQNEAQ (reference sequence). The CDR3 contains 12 residues. V was pared by 7 bases and J by 7 bases, with 8 bases between. The CDR3 nucleotides are TGTGCCAGCACCGGACCCAATTCACCCCTCCACTTT. This gives the protein CASTGPNSPLHF.

This clone qualifies as medium-sized (0.01 to 0.1%). The rearrangement uses TRBV11-2 and TRBJ2-5, with a tentative D call TRBD2 (5 bases). The CDR3 runs to 14 residues. V shed 0 bases and J shed 5 bases, with 10 bases lying between them. CDR1 and CDR2 from the germline V gene are SGHAT and FQNNGV. The CDR3 nucleotides read TGTGCCAGCAGCTTAGAGTCCCTAGCTGAGACCCAGTACTTC. Encoded protein: CASSLESLAETQYF. The whole variable domain, remainder taken from reference TRBV11-2 and TRBJ2-5, is EAGVAQSPRYKIIEKRQSVAFWCNPISGHATLYWYQQILGQGPKLLIQFQNNGVVDDSQLPKDRFSAERLKGVDSTLKIQPAKLEDSAVYLCASSLESLAETQYFGPGTRLLVL.

As DNA, the CDR3 is TGTGCCACCACCGGTCAGGGCCAAGAGACCCAGTACTTC. Translating it yields CATTGQGQETQYF. The chain joins TRBV12-3 or TRBV12-4 to TRBJ2-5; tentative D call: TRBD1 (5 bases). This CDR3 is built from 13 residues. Trimming pared 10 bases from V and 1 base from J, leaving 13 bases between.

The rearrangement uses TRBV7-9 and TRBJ2-1; D is ambiguous. CDR3 length: 11 amino acids. V dropped 4 bases and J dropped 5 bases, with 3 bases sitting between them. The germline V gene encodes CDR1 SEHNR and CDR2 FQNEAQ (reference sequence). CDR3 in amino acids: CASSSNNEQFF. Here the CDR3 DNA reads TGTGCCAGCAGCTCTAACAATGAGCAGTTCTTC.

The chain couples TRBV6-1 to TRBJ2-5; D is perhaps TRBD1 or TRBD2 (5 bases each). This CDR3 is 14 amino acids long. Germline V gives CDR1 MNHNS, CDR2 SASEGT. Trimming took off 6 bases at V and 5 bases at J, with 16 bases between the two ends. The DNA of the CDR3 is TGTGCCAGCAGACAGGACATAAGAGGGGAGACCCAGTACTTC. Translated, it gives CASRQDIRGETQYF.

This clone appeared a few times. The gene calls are TRBV29-1 and TRBJ1-2, with unresolved D. The germline CDR1 and CDR2 sequences are SQVTM and ANQGSEA. The V gene lost 3 bases and the J gene lost 9 bases, with 14 bases spanning the gap. This CDR3 contains 12 residues. The DNA of the CDR3 is TGCAGCGTTGAGATTTTGGGAAATCGCTACACCTTC. It encodes CSVEILGNRYTF.

The chain has TRBV27 and TRBJ2-5, with 10 positions matching TRBD2. CDR3 length: 16 residues. Trimming cost V 7 bases and J 5 bases; bases outside gene matches: 13. The V gene's germline CDR1 is MNHEY and CDR2 SMNVEV (reference sequence). The CDR3 coding sequence is TGTGCCAGCACCCCTTCTAGCGGGAGCAGTGGGGAGACCCAGTACTTC. Protein product: CASTPSSGSSGETQYF.

This clone came up a few times. J is TRBJ2-2 and V is TRBV12-3 or TRBV12-4; D gene ambiguous. V was clipped by 10 bases and J by 6 bases, with 9 bases between them. The CDR3 is 11 amino acids. Here the CDR3 reads CAMGNPGELFF. In nucleotides, the CDR3 is TGTGCCATGGGGAATCCCGGGGAGCTGTTTTTT.

V and J are TRBV6-4 and TRBJ2-1; D may be TRBD1 (6 bases). CDR1 and CDR2 (germline): MRHNA, SNTAGT. The V gene lost 0 bases and the J gene lost 9 bases, with 9 bases spanning the gap. This CDR3 region has 13 residues. CDR3 amino acids: CASSDSQGTEQFF. CDR3 coding DNA: TGTGCCAGCAGTGACTCCCAGGGGACTGAGCAGTTCTTC.

This clone has only a few counts. This chain connects TRBV25-1 to TRBJ2-2, with D unclear. This CDR3 has 12 residues. Between the trimmed V and J ends, which lost 3 bases and 2 bases, there was a span of 1 base. The germline CDR1 and CDR2 sequences are MGHDK and SYGVNS. The CDR3 protein is CASSDNTGELFF. The CDR3 DNA reads as TGTGCCAGCAGTGACAACACCGGGGAGCTGTTTTTT. The full variable domain, in which reference TRBV25-1 and TRBJ2-2 provide the parts outside the CDR3, is EADIYQTPRYLVIGTGKKITLECSQTMGHDKMYWYQQDPGMELHLIHYSYGVNSTEKGDLSSESTVSRIRTEHFPLTLESARPSHTSQYLCASSDNTGELFFGEGSRLTVL.

This clone was found a few times. This chain uses TRBV6-1 with TRBJ2-7; tentatively, D is TRBD2 (6 bases). The CDR3 spans 15 residues. The germline V gene has CDR1 MNHNS and CDR2 SASEGT. Trimming took 3 bases from V and 0 from J, leaving 12 bases between them. CDR3 coding DNA: TGTGCCAGCAGTGATCCGGGACTCCTCTCCTACGAGCAGTACTTC. Its translation is CASSDPGLLSYEQYF.

J is TRBJ2-1 and V is TRBV20-1; 14 positions agree with TRBD2. Per germline, CDR1 DFQATT and CDR2 SNEGSKA (reference sequence). Trimming cost V 6 bases and J 9 bases; bases outside gene matches: 16. This CDR3 has 17 amino acids. The CDR3 DNA is TGCAGTGCCTTCCCCTGGCGGGGACTAGCGGGAGACGGTGAGCAGTTCTTC. This gives the protein CSAFPWRGLAGDGEQFF.

The chain links TRBV12-3 or TRBV12-4 to TRBJ2-1, with 9 bases matching TRBD2. The CDR3 covers 15 residues. V was clipped by 6 bases and J by 5 bases; unmatched bases: 8. CDR3 bases: TGTGCCAGCAGCCCTGGGCTAGCGGGAAACAATGAGCAGTTCTTC. Amino acids: CASSPGLAGNNEQFF.